The rows below give T cell receptor beta chains drawn from one sample of a study of sequential checkpoint blockade in melanoma. Clones were read by immunoSEQ multiplex PCR, and TCRdb kept only the in-frame ones, dropping some. The sample lists 12,000 to 15,000 clones; around 48% were seen once. Sequenced material: CD8+ T cells sorted from blood (inferred from file names), taken from a patient given nivolumab and ipilimumab in sequence. Every receptor here comes from a human donor with melanoma. The CDR3 runs from the conserved cysteine through the conserved F or W. The D gene is left open where the match is weak. Clone size appears in some rows only: once, few, many, or a class for an expanded clone.

cdr3_aa,cdr3_nt,v_call,clone_size,d_call,j_call
CASSEYNQNTEAFF,TGTGCCAGCAGTGAATACAACCAGAACACTGAAGCTTTCTTT,TRBV6-1,-,-,TRBJ1-1
CASSLGGGYNTEAFF,TGTGCCAGCAGCTTAGGGGGGGGGTACAACACTGAAGCTTTCTTT,TRBV13,-,-,TRBJ1-1
CASSFGERNSPLHF,TGTGCCAGCAGTTTCGGGGAGAGGAATTCACCCCTCCACTTT,TRBV6-5,-,-,TRBJ1-6
CASSGRERPNTIYF,TGTGCCAGCAGTGGAAGAGAGAGGCCAAACACCATATATTTT,TRBV25-1,-,-,TRBJ1-3
CASSVEQYF,TGTGCCAGCAGCGTCGAGCAGTACTTC,TRBV6-1,-,-,TRBJ2-7
CASSLLWGQTSYEQYF,TGTGCCAGCAGTTTACTATGGGGACAGACCTCCTACGAGCAGTACTTC,TRBV6-5,few,TRBD1,TRBJ2-7
CASSLESDQETQYF,TGTGCCAGCAGCTTAGAGTCAGACCAAGAGACCCAGTACTTC,TRBV7-6,-,-,TRBJ2-5
CASRSRGHEKLFF,TGTGCCAGCAGGAGCAGGGGGCACGAAAAACTGTTTTTT,TRBV28,few,TRBD1,TRBJ1-4
CASNTGTSGIADTQYF,TGTGCCAGTAACACCGGGACTAGCGGGATTGCGGATACGCAGTATTTT,TRBV19,-,TRBD2,TRBJ2-3
CASSTSTRRQETQYF,TGTGCCAGCAGCACATCCACTAGACGCCAAGAGACCCAGTACTTC,TRBV5-4,-,-,TRBJ2-5
CASSQGLREQYF,TGTGCCAGCAGCCAGGGTCTGCGAGAGCAGTACTTC,TRBV5-4,few,-,TRBJ2-7
CASSPQDTGYNEQYF,TGTGCCAGCAGCCCACAGGACACCGGGTATAACGAGCAGTACTTC,TRBV7-9,few,-,TRBJ2-7
CASSPPGFENSPLHF,TGTGCCAGCAGCCCACCAGGATTTGAGAATTCACCCCTCCACTTT,TRBV7-9,-,-,TRBJ1-6
CASSLFGRLQETQYF,TGTGCCAGCAGTTTATTCGGTCGGTTACAAGAGACCCAGTACTTC,TRBV27,-,-,TRBJ2-5
CAIRERRGEQFF,TGTGCCATCCGAGAACGTCGGGGTGAGCAGTTCTTC,TRBV6-1,-,-,TRBJ2-1
CATSRGLAAYNEQFF,TGTGCCACCAGCAGAGGACTAGCAGCCTACAATGAGCAGTTCTTC,TRBV15,-,TRBD2,TRBJ2-1
CASSFLWRNSGGAIPYEQYF,TGTGCCAGCAGTTTTCTATGGAGAAATAGCGGGGGTGCTATACCCTACGAGCAGTACTTC,TRBV2,few,TRBD2,TRBJ2-7
CASSQEGGWKTQYF,TGCGCCAGCAGCCAAGAAGGGGGATGGAAGACCCAGTACTTC,TRBV4-1,once,-,TRBJ2-5
CASSPGPKLAEIFKNEQFF,TGTGCCAGCAGCCCCGGACCCAAGTTAGCGGAAATCTTTAAGAATGAGCAGTTCTTC,TRBV7-9,-,-,TRBJ2-1
CASSGRDYLRDTQYF,TGCGCCAGCAGCGGACGGGACTACTTAAGAGATACGCAGTATTTT,TRBV4-1,few,TRBD2,TRBJ2-3
CASSLGPLAGHTGELFF,TGTGCCAGCAGCTTAGGACCTCTAGCGGGGCACACCGGGGAGCTGTTTTTT,TRBV7-3,-,TRBD2,TRBJ2-2
CASSASGGTDTQYF,TGTGCCAGCAGTGCTAGCGGGGGCACAGATACGCAGTATTTT,TRBV6-4,-,TRBD2,TRBJ2-3
CASSQSSSGYVLNTEAFF,TGTGCCAGCAGCCAATCGAGTTCAGGTTACGTTCTGAACACTGAAGCTTTCTTT,TRBV16,-,-,TRBJ1-1
CASSLYPAEAFF,TGTGCCAGCAGCTTATATCCTGCTGAAGCTTTCTTT,TRBV7-9,few,-,TRBJ1-1
CAPRTASYEQYF,TGTGCCCCAAGGACAGCCTCCTACGAGCAGTACTTC,TRBV2,-,-,TRBJ2-7
CASSSRSVALADHEQYF,TGTGCCAGCAGTTCCAGAAGCGTGGCGCTAGCGGATCACGAGCAGTACTTC,TRBV28,-,TRBD2,TRBJ2-7
CASSPGWGNTIYF,TGTGCCAGCAGCCCCGGTTGGGGAAACACCATATATTTT,TRBV7-7,few,-,TRBJ1-3
CATDAGLAGANVLTF,TGTGCCACGGACGCAGGGCTTGCTGGGGCCAACGTCCTGACTTTC,TRBV15,few,-,TRBJ2-6
CASSGGGAEAFF,TGTGCCAGCAGTGGGGGGGGAGCTGAAGCTTTCTTT,TRBV2,-,-,TRBJ1-1
CASSLTGTEYGYTF,TGTGCCAGCAGCCTTACCGGGACAGAGTATGGCTACACCTTC,TRBV5-5,-,TRBD1,TRBJ1-2
CASSCLSGGSYEQYF,TGTGCCAGCAGCTGCCTTTCGGGGGGCTCCTACGAGCAGTACTTC,TRBV25-1,-,TRBD2,TRBJ2-7
CASSYQGGLGENEQFF,TGCGCCAGCAGCTATCAAGGAGGACTAGGAGAGAATGAGCAGTTCTTC,TRBV5-1,-,TRBD2,TRBJ2-1
CASSFPGQVYEQYF,TGTGCCAGCAGCTTCCCGGGACAGGTCTACGAGCAGTACTTC,TRBV5-3,few,TRBD1,TRBJ2-7
CASSSTGGTWYHTEAFF,TGTGCCAGCAGCTCTACAGGGGGGACCTGGTACCACACTGAAGCTTTCTTT,TRBV27,-,TRBD1,TRBJ1-1
CASGLLGLGQFF,TGTGCTAGTGGTTTGTTGGGGCTGGGGCAGTTCTTC,TRBV12-5,-,-,TRBJ2-1
CASTTGAEAFF,TGTGCCAGCACCACGGGGGCTGAAGCTTTCTTT,TRBV6-6,-,-,TRBJ1-1